Listed below are T cell receptor beta chains from one sample, sequenced in a study of regulatory T cells in long-lasting Graves disease. TCRdb recomputed calls from the multiplex PCR reads with MiXCR, one row per CDR3 protein. The data show a few hundred thousand distinct CDR3 sequences, roughly a sixth seen once. These same records also appear under a second study, on T cells in Graves' hyperthyroidism and ophthalmopathy.

The material sequenced was peripheral blood mononuclear cells (PBMCs), taken at new diagnosis, from a patient treated with antithyroid drugs. Receptors originate from a man in his forties with Graves disease. Both conserved end residues are part of each CDR3.

CDR3aa,len,v_gene,j_gene
CASSFFPGQGSSPLHF,16,TRBV5-1,TRBJ1-6
CASSYLLAGFRYQETQYF,18,TRBV6-5,TRBJ2-5
CASSGKPQEHIQYF,14,TRBV6-1,TRBJ2-4
CASSLEGADTGELFF,15,TRBV12-3/TRBV12-4,TRBJ2-2
CSVHRGALAETQYF,14,TRBV29-1,TRBJ2-5
CASSFGMSGRTPGELFF,17,TRBV12-3/TRBV12-4,TRBJ2-2
CASSLGEGARQPQHF,15,TRBV7-8,TRBJ1-5
CASSSLAGGQNEQFF,15,TRBV5-1,TRBJ2-1
CASSLRQGSRELFF,14,TRBV7-3,TRBJ2-2
CASRPFDSAYEQYF,14,TRBV28,TRBJ2-7
CASSYGTGTYNSPLHF,16,TRBV6-5,TRBJ1-6
CAWSGQGIQPQHF,13,TRBV30,TRBJ1-5
CASGVRGINQPQHF,14,TRBV12-5,TRBJ1-5
CASRPWTDQETQYF,14,TRBV12-3/TRBV12-4,TRBJ2-5
CASSLNREYEQYF,13,TRBV7-3,TRBJ2-7
CASSESWGRSTDTQYF,16,TRBV2,TRBJ2-3
CASRDRVSTDTQYF,14,TRBV2,TRBJ2-3
CASRLAGDTGELFF,14,TRBV6-4,TRBJ2-2
CASSKYGSGAGELFF,15,TRBV7-9,TRBJ2-2
CSAGLVDTDTQYF,13,TRBV20-1,TRBJ2-3
CAWNNGFGYGYTF,13,TRBV30,TRBJ1-2
CASSGGRVSGASSFSDTQYF,20,TRBV6-1,TRBJ2-3
CAWSGGVSGTGYEQYF,16,TRBV30,TRBJ2-7
CASSLVGSGGATKTQYF,17,TRBV5-1,TRBJ2-3
CSVPGQGMNEQYF,13,TRBV29-1,TRBJ2-7
CASSRDESYGYTF,13,TRBV11-1,TRBJ1-2
CASRLTQGIANYGYTF,16,TRBV28,TRBJ1-2
CSVDEGLASETQYF,14,TRBV29-1,TRBJ2-5
CASSQTSGQSFYEQYF,16,TRBV4-2,TRBJ2-7
CASSSTGPYEQYF,13,TRBV6-2/TRBV6-3,TRBJ2-7
CASSLDLAGAPQETQYF,17,TRBV5-5,TRBJ2-5
CASSLGHQIPKVDTQYF,17,TRBV11-2,TRBJ2-3
CASGAGTYEQYF,12,TRBV6-1,TRBJ2-7
CASSPWPPGHTNEKLFF,17,TRBV18,TRBJ1-4
CAISDPGQSKKTQYF,15,TRBV10-3,TRBJ2-5
CASSFLLAGVDTQYF,15,TRBV12-3/TRBV12-4,TRBJ2-3
CASSLATNEKLFF,13,TRBV7-6,TRBJ1-4
CASSVQGRTGELFF,14,TRBV2,TRBJ2-2
CASGQRSGIAFF,12,TRBV3-1,TRBJ1-1
CASSEALWTQYF,12,TRBV6-1,TRBJ2-5
CASSQDWRGGAYEQYF,16,TRBV3-1,TRBJ2-7
CASSSLSSYNEQFF,14,TRBV27,TRBJ2-1
CSAHLGGEAFF,11,TRBV29-1,TRBJ1-1
CSAPIPPSQETQYF,14,TRBV20-1,TRBJ2-5
CASSRLKDGVNSPLHF,16,TRBV4-2,TRBJ1-6
CASSLISSSYNEQFF,15,TRBV18,TRBJ2-1
CASSLQGADEQFF,13,TRBV7-9,-
CASSQKFRDTEAFF,14,TRBV3-1,TRBJ1-1
CASSQHGSNTEAFF,14,TRBV3-1,TRBJ1-1
CASSPQEGGEQYF,13,TRBV18,TRBJ2-7
CASSGGQTAQYF,12,TRBV5-1,TRBJ2-5